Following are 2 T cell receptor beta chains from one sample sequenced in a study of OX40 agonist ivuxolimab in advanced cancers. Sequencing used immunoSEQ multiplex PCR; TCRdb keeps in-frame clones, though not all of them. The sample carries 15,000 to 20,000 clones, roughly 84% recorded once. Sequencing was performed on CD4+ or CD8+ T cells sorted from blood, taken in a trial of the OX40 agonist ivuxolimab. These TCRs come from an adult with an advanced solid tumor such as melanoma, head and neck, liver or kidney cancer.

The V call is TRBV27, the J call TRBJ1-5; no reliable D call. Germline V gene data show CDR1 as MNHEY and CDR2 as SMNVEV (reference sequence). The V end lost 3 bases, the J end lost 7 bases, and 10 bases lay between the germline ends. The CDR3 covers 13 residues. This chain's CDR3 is CASSFMVGQPQHF. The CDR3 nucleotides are TGTGCCAGCAGTTTCATGGTTGGACAGCCCCAGCATTTT.

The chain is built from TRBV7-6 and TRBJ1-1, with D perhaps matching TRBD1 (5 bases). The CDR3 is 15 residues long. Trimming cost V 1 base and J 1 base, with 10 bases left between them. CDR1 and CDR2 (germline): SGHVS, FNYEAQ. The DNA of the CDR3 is TGTGCCAGCAGCTTAGGCGGGACGGAGAACACTGAAGCTTTCTTT. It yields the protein CASSLGGTENTEAFF.